This T cell receptor (beta chain) was identified during a study of early T cells in non-severe SARS-CoV-2 infection. TCRdb called the 5' RACE reads again in MiXCR, with one record for every CDR3 protein. The sample lists 100,000 to 120,000 distinct CDR3 sequences, around 12% seen once, with around 3.7% in the top ten. V was clipped by 6 bases and J by 1 base, with 12 bases between them. There are 14 residues in the CDR3. This clonotype was counted ten times or more. The clonotype was recovered from an adult who was a healthcare worker with PCR-confirmed SARS-CoV-2 infection or an uninfected control (not recorded which). This sample comprised whole blood, obtained at baseline. The chain uses TRBV12-3 or TRBV12-4 and TRBJ1-2; D might be TRBD1 (6 bases). CDR3 sequence reads: CASSPDSFNYGYTF. CDR3 sequence (DNA): TGTGCCAGCAGCCCGGACAGTTTTAACTATGGCTACACCTTC.